This T cell receptor beta chain originates from a study of long-term antiretroviral therapy in people with HIV. Study-wide results and limits: Diversity increased after ART yet remained lower than in transplant donor controls.

The libraries were made with immunoSEQ v3.0 at survey level. Only in-frame clones appear in the TCRdb table, and some are missing; sequencing was by immunoSEQ multiplex PCR. This sample yields fewer than 30,000 clones, of which 80% to 90% are seen a single time; about 8.2% belongs to the top ten. The CDR3 covers 13 residues. Germline CDR1 is SGHAT and CDR2 is FQNNGV. V dropped 5 bases and J dropped 4 bases, with 10 bases sitting between them. Each contributor possessed a minimum of one pre-ART and a minimum of two post-ART PBMC samples. As regards this clone: The antigen is not known.

This sequence originates from a man aged 40-49 years with HIV. The chain recombines TRBV11-2 with TRBJ2-3, with D possibly TRBD2 on 5 matching bases. The input for sequencing was unsorted PBMCs, taken 3 years after starting antiretroviral therapy. CDR3 amino acids: CASSLMEADTQYF. CDR3 in DNA: TGTGCCAGCAGCCTGATGGAGGCAGATACGCAGTATTTT.